Shown below are 21 T cell receptor beta chains from a single sample sequenced in a study of vaccination and CD4 T cells after COVID-19. Their target antigens are unknown. Described treatment: approximately nine-day PBMC culture with coronavirus spike peptide pools or control peptides (ViraFEST assay). Scientists ran DNA taken from cultured CD4+ T cells through the Oncomine TCR Beta short-read assay for sequencing. TCRdb fed the PCR reads into MiXCR, producing one record per CDR3 protein. The sample includes about 10,000 distinct CDR3 sequences, under 75% of them seen just once. The sequenced sample was CD4+ T cells from blood, cultured in vitro. The receptors were gathered from a human donor who had recovered from COVID-19.

The V call is TRBV7-9, the J call TRBJ2-1; 7 nucleotides match TRBD2. This CDR3 has 17 amino acids. Germline V gene sequence: CDR1 SEHNR, CDR2 FQNEAQ (reference sequence). The V and J ends lost 1 base and 9 bases, in that order; junction bases with no gene match: 15. The CDR3 protein is CASSLGEGRAGGLEQFF. The CDR3 DNA reads as TGTGCCAGCAGCTTAGGGGAGGGTCGCGCCGGAGGTCTTGAGCAGTTCTTC. Drawing the rest from reference TRBV7-9 and TRBJ2-1, the complete variable domain is DTGVSQNPRHKITKRGQNVTFRCDPISEHNRLYWYRQTLGQGPEFLTYFQNEAQLEKSRLLSDRFSAERPKGSFSTLEIQRTEQGDSAMYLCASSLGEGRAGGLEQFFGPGTRLTVL.

This chain uses TRBV6-1 with TRBJ1-5; 8 nucleotides match TRBD1. With V trimmed by 8 bases and J by 1 base, 10 bases remained unmatched. This CDR3 contains 16 residues. Germline-derived CDR1 and CDR2 are MNHNS and SASEGT. The CDR3 reads CASGSTGGVSNQPQHF. The CDR3 nucleotides are TGTGCCAGCGGATCCACAGGGGGTGTGAGCAATCAGCCCCAGCATTTT.

CDR3 coding DNA: TGTGCCAGCAGTTACGGGGGAATCGGAAACACCATATATTTT. This translates into CASSYGGIGNTIYF. The chain is built from TRBV6-5 and TRBJ1-3; D perhaps matches TRBD1 (5 bases). This CDR3 has 14 residues. V shed 2 bases and J shed 4 bases, with 9 bases lying between them. Germline values: CDR1 MNHEY, CDR2 SVGAGI.

Details on this clonotype: Mismatch with germline at one junction end may stem from a read error. CDR3 DNA sequence: TGCGCCAGCAGCTTGGGTGGAGGCAATGGCTACACCTTC. It specifies CASSLGGGNGYTF. The chain joins TRBV5-5 to TRBJ1-2; unclear D gene. CDR3 length equals 13 residues. Germline V gives CDR1 SGHKS, CDR2 YYEKEE (reference sequence).

This clonotype occurred once. The chain links TRBV20-1 to TRBJ1-2; TRBD1 agrees at 7 bases. CDR1 and CDR2 (germline): DFQATT, SNEGSKA (reference sequence). This CDR3 region has 16 residues. Trimming cost V 0 bases and J 0 bases; bases outside gene matches: 7. The CDR3 region is CSARDRGTATNYGYTF. CDR3 nucleotides: TGCAGTGCTAGAGATCGCGGGACAGCGACTAACTATGGCTACACCTTC.

This chain uses TRBV7-9 with TRBJ1-1; TRBD1 agrees at 7 bases. The CDR3 covers 16 residues. V lost 3 bases, J lost 6 bases, and 13 bases stayed unmatched. Germline CDR1 and CDR2: SEHNR and FQNEAQ (reference sequence). In DNA form, the CDR3 reads TGTGCCAGCAGCTTGACAGGGACAGTGGGCTTCCCTGAAGCTTTCTTT. Protein product: CASSLTGTVGFPEAFF.

The genes are TRBV7-3 and TRBJ1-1, with D perhaps matching TRBD1 (5 bases). V lost 3 bases and J lost 2, with 10 bases in between. This CDR3 comprises 14 residues. In germline, CDR1 is SGHTA, CDR2 FQGTGA. The CDR3 nucleotides are TGTGCCAGCAGCTTGGCAGGGCGAAACACTGAAGCTTTCTTT. The encoded protein is CASSLAGRNTEAFF. The full variable domain, completed using reference TRBV7-3 and TRBJ1-1, is GAGVSQTPSNKVTEKGKYVELRCDPISGHTALYWYRQSLGQGPEFLIYFQGTGAADDSGLPNDRFFAVRPEGSVSTLKIQRTERGDSAVYLCASSLAGRNTEAFFGQGTRLTVV.

This chain uses TRBV20-1 with TRBJ2-7, with TRBD2 as a possible D gene (6 bases). V shed 3 bases and J shed 1 base, with 28 bases lying between them. Germline CDR1 reads DFQATT; CDR2 reads SNEGSKA (reference sequence). CDR3 length equals 19 residues. CDR3 sequence reads: CSASFRGKWGIADSYEQYF. For the CDR3, the DNA is TGCAGTGCTAGTTTTCGGGGGAAATGGGGAATAGCGGATTCCTACGAGCAGTACTTC.

The chain has TRBV6-4 and TRBJ2-2; D gene ambiguous. The CDR3 is 13 residues long. Germline lookup yields CDR1 MRHNA and CDR2 SNTAGT. V was cut by 2 bases and J by 3 bases, with 4 bases left in between. CDR3 DNA sequence: TGTGCCAGCAGTGACAGGGACACCGGGGAGCTGTTTTTT. Residues: CASSDRDTGELFF.

J is TRBJ1-2 and V is TRBV6-1; TRBD1 aligns across 7 bases. V shed 7 bases, J shed 4 bases, and the junction held 12 bases outside the gene matches. CDR1 is MNHNS, CDR2 SASEGT, per germline. This CDR3 spans 15 amino acids. This chain's CDR3 is CASTKDRVKGYGYTF. The CDR3, as DNA: TGTGCCAGCACCAAAGACAGGGTGAAGGGCTATGGCTACACCTTC.

This clonotype was observed a handful of times. The rearrangement joins TRBV27 to TRBJ1-4; TRBD1 is a possible D gene (5 bases). The V gene's germline CDR1 is MNHEY and CDR2 SMNVEV (reference sequence). V lost 7 bases, J lost 2 bases, and 11 bases lay in between. This CDR3 has 14 amino acids. The CDR3 bases are TGTGCCAGCACCCATCGGGGGACTAATGAAAAACTGTTTTTT. As protein: CASTHRGTNEKLFF.

The chain couples TRBV27 to TRBJ1-6, with D possibly being TRBD1 (6 bases). This CDR3 region has 15 residues. From germline, CDR1 is MNHEY and CDR2 SMNVEV (reference sequence). The V end lost 10 bases, the J end lost 5 bases, and 18 bases lay between the germline ends. CDR3 in amino acids: CATRSRDINNSPLHF. For the CDR3, the DNA is TGTGCCACCCGGTCCCGGGACATTAATAATTCACCCCTCCACTTT.

The V gene is TRBV2, the J gene TRBJ2-4; 14 bases map to TRBD2. Germline loops: CDR1 SNHLY, CDR2 FYNNEI. Trimming removed 6 bases from V and 1 base from J; junction bases left unmatched: 5. The CDR3 is made up of 17 amino acids. The CDR3 coding sequence is TGTGCCAGCAGAAGGGGACTAGCGGGAGAGGCCAAAAACATTCAGTACTTC. As protein: CASRRGLAGEAKNIQYF.

This clonotype turned up a few times. This chain connects TRBV9 to TRBJ2-2; D unresolved. Per germline, CDR1 SGDLS and CDR2 YYNGEE. The CDR3 covers 12 residues. Trimming shortened V by 3 bases and J by 0 bases, and 0 bases separated the two germline ends. The DNA for the CDR3 is TGTGCCAGCAGCGCGAACACCGGGGAGCTGTTTTTT. Its protein is CASSANTGELFF.

The chain couples TRBV6-4 to TRBJ2-2; D is undetermined. The CDR3 loop spans 14 amino acids. Trimming took off 6 bases at V and 1 base at J, with 9 bases between the two ends. Germline V CDR1 and CDR2: MRHNA, SNTAGT. The CDR3 sequence: CASSISLNTGELFF. The CDR3 coding sequence is TGTGCCAGCAGCATCAGCCTGAACACCGGGGAGCTGTTTTTT.

The rearrangement uses TRBV10-2 and TRBJ2-3, with TRBD1 matching 7 bases. Germline V CDR1 and CDR2: WSHSY, SAAADI. V was pared by 8 bases and J by 3 bases, with 5 bases of the junction left unmatched. The CDR3 sequence is 13 residues long. The CDR3 spells CASLPQGTDTQYF. The CDR3 nucleotides read TGCGCCAGCCTTCCACAGGGGACAGATACGCAGTATTTT.

This rearrangement joins TRBV18 to TRBJ1-2, with D possibly matching TRBD1 (5 bases). The CDR3 is 15 residues long. Germline V lookup: CDR1 KGHSH, CDR2 LQKENI. V lost 2 bases and J lost 5, with 15 bases in between. The DNA of the CDR3 is TGTGCCAGCTCACCAAGCCCGGGACCGGTATATGGCTACACCTTC. Protein: CASSPSPGPVYGYTF.

By frequency in the sample, this clonotype is medium-sized. The J gene is TRBJ1-1, the V gene TRBV5-4, with 10 bases matching TRBD1. With V trimmed by 2 bases and J by 5 bases, 6 bases remained unmatched. The CDR3 extends over 15 amino acids. Germline V lookup: CDR1 SGHNT, CDR2 YYREEE (reference sequence). CDR3 in DNA: TGTGCCAGCAGCTTACCCGGGACAGGGGTAACTGAAGCTTTCTTT. Translation gives CASSLPGTGVTEAFF.

V gene TRBV18 combines with J gene TRBJ2-2; 8 bases map to TRBD1. The junction had 2 bases not matched to a gene; V was cut back by 1 base and J by 1 base. CDR3 length: 16 residues. Germline V CDR1 and CDR2: KGHSH, LQKENI. The CDR3, as DNA: TGTGCCAGCTCACCACGGACAGGGAGGAACACCGGGGAGCTGTTTTTT. This sequence encodes CASSPRTGRNTGELFF.

This clonotype showed up just a few times. CDR3 in DNA: TGTGCCAGCAGCTTGGATGACCGAGAGACCCAGTACTTC. Amino acid sequence: CASSLDDRETQYF. The chain couples TRBV7-9 to TRBJ2-5; D is uncertain. The CDR3 extends over 13 amino acids. CDR1 SEHNR and CDR2 FQNEAQ come from the germline V gene (reference sequence). Between the trimmed V and J ends, which lost 3 bases and 4 bases, there was a span of 9 bases.

The chain carries TRBV2 and TRBJ2-1; 8 bases match TRBD2. Germline CDR1 and CDR2: SNHLY and FYNNEI. Germline trimming cut 7 bases from V and 6 bases from J; bases unmatched to any gene: 8. This CDR3 spans 14 amino acids. The DNA for the CDR3 is TGTGCCAGCATGGTCGGGGGGGCGTCCAATGAGCAGTTCTTC. It encodes CASMVGGASNEQFF.